The subject of this entry is one T cell receptor beta chain. What it recognizes is unknown. This record belongs to a study of cytomegalovirus exposure and HLA in healthy donors. Overall study results and limits: Diagnosis of cytomegalovirus status made by the classifier reportedly showed high specificity and sensitivity. Some TCR beta chains (more than 150 of them) were listed as cytomegalovirus-associated.

Separate from the 666-subject first cohort was the approximately 120-subject validation cohort, to which the donors belonged. Using immunoSEQ multiplex PCR, the repertoire was profiled, and TCRdb retains in-frame clones only, with some absent. The sample has 200,000 or so clones, roughly 83% seen once. The CDR3 has 13 amino acids. Germline CDR1 and CDR2: LNHDA and SQIVND (reference sequence). Trimming cost V 1 base and J 7 bases, with 11 bases left between them. This clonotype was obtained from a woman between 18 and 29 years old in good health and CMV-seronegative. This chain connects TRBV19 to TRBJ2-7; no reliable D call. Sample: PBMCs. The CDR3 sequence: CASSIGPWGEQYF. The CDR3, as DNA: TGTGCCAGTAGTATAGGGCCCTGGGGTGAGCAGTACTTC.